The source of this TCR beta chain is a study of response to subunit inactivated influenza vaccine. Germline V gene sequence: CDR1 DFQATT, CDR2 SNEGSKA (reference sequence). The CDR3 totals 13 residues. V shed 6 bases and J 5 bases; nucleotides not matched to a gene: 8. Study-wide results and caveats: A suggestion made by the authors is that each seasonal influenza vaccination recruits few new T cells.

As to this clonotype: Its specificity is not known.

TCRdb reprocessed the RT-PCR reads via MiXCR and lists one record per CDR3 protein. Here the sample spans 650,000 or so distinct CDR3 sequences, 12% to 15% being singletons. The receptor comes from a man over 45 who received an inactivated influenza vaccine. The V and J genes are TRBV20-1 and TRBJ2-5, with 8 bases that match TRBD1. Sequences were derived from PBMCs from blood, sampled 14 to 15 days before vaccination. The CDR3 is CSAQRQGPETQYF. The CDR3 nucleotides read TGCAGTGCCCAACGACAGGGGCCGGAGACCCAGTACTTC.